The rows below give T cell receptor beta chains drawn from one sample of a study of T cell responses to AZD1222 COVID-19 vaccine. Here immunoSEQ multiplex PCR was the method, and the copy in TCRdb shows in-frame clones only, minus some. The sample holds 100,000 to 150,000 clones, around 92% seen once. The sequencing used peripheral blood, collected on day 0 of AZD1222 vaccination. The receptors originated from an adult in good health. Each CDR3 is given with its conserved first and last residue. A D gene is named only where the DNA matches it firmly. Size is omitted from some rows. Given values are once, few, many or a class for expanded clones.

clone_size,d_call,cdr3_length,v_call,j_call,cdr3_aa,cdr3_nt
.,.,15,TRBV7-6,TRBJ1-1,CASANDPGLLGEAFF,TGTGCCAGCGCAAACGACCCGGGACTATTGGGGGAAGCTTTCTTT
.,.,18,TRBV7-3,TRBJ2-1,CASSLRPRQVHSYNEQFF,TGTGCCAGCAGCTTACGTCCCCGACAGGTCCACTCCTACAATGAGCAGTTCTTC
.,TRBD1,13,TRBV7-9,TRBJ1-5,CAISQGATQPQHF,TGTGCCATTTCACAGGGGGCAACCCAGCCCCAGCATTTT
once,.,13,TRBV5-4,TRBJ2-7,CASSRETRAEQYF,TGTGCCAGCAGCCGCGAAACGAGGGCCGAGCAGTACTTC
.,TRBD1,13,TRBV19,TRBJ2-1,CASGQGPYNEQFF,TGTGCCAGCGGACAGGGGCCCTACAATGAGCAGTTCTTC
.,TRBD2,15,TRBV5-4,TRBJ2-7,CASSSLGLAEYEQYF,TGTGCCAGCAGCTCCTTAGGACTAGCGGAGTACGAGCAGTACTTC
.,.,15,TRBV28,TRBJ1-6,CASSLESSYNSPLHF,TGTGCCAGCAGTTTAGAGAGTTCCTATAATTCACCCCTCCACTTT
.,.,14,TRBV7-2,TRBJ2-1,CASSLRAAYNEQFF,TGTGCCAGCAGCCTCAGAGCCGCCTACAATGAGCAGTTCTTC
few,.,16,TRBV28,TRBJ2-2,CASSPSPRDWHGELFF,TGTGCCAGCAGCCCATCTCCGCGGGACTGGCATGGGGAGCTGTTTTTT
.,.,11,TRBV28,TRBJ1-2,CASREGYGYTF,TGTGCCTCTCGAGAGGGGTATGGCTACACCTTC
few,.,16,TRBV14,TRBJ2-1,CASSQDLSWSYNEQFF,TGTGCCAGCAGCCAAGACCTGAGCTGGAGCTACAATGAGCAGTTCTTC
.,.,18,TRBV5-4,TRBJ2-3,CASSLEAGPLTVPDTQYF,TGTGCCAGCAGCTTGGAGGCGGGCCCCCTAACCGTCCCAGATACGCAGTATTTT
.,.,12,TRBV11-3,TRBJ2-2,CASSWTTGELFF,TGTGCCAGCAGCTGGACGACCGGGGAGCTGTTTTTT
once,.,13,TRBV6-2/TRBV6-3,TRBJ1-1,CASSPHGNTEAFF,TGTGCCAGCAGTCCGCATGGGAACACTGAAGCTTTCTTT
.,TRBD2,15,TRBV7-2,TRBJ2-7,CASRPPGLALHEQYF,TGTGCCAGCAGACCCCCGGGACTAGCGCTTCACGAGCAGTACTTC
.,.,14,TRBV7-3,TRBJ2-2,CASSLTNKDGELFF,TGTGCCAGCAGCTTGACTAATAAGGACGGGGAGCTGTTTTTT
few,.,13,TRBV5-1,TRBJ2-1,CASSFGGLNEQFF,TGCGCCAGCAGCTTCGGAGGGCTCAATGAGCAGTTCTTC
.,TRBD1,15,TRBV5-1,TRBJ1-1,CASSSDSGTAVEAFF,TGCGCCAGCAGCTCGGACTCCGGGACAGCAGTTGAAGCTTTCTTT
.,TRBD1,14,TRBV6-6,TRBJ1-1,CASRSTGGETEAFF,TGTGCCAGCAGATCCACAGGGGGCGAGACTGAAGCTTTCTTT
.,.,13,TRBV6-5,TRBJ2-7,CASEGRDSYEQYF,TGTGCCAGCGAGGGGCGGGACTCCTACGAGCAGTACTTC
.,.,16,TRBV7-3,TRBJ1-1,CASSLTAGGAGTEAFF,TGTGCCAGCAGCTTAACGGCAGGAGGGGCGGGCACTGAAGCTTTCTTT
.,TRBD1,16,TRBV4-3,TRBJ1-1,CASNSSDRETVTEAFF,TGCGCCAGCAATTCCTCGGACAGGGAGACGGTCACTGAAGCTTTCTTT
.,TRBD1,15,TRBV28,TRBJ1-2,CASSSADRAFGGYTF,TGTGCCAGCAGTTCAGCAGACAGGGCCTTTGGTGGCTACACCTTC
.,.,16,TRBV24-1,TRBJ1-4,CATSDASRGAEEKLFF,TGTGCCACCAGTGATGCGTCCAGGGGAGCGGAGGAAAAACTGTTTTTT
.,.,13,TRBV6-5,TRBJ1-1,CASRLGPNTEAFF,TGTGCCAGCCGCCTGGGCCCGAACACTGAAGCTTTCTTT
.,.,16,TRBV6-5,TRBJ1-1,CASSYSPNPRNTEAFF,TGTGCCAGCAGTTACTCCCCGAATCCCCGGAACACTGAAGCTTTCTTT